This TCR beta chain is from a study of T cell changes during pregnancy in multiple sclerosis. Libraries were prepared by immunoSEQ multiplex PCR; TCRdb keeps only in-frame clonotypes and omits some of them. Of 88,000 or so clones in the sample, around 92% were seen once. Sequences were derived from peripheral blood, sampled before pregnancy. This clonotype originated in a female donor with multiple sclerosis, enrolled in a pregnancy study.

In nucleotides, the CDR3 is TGCGCCAGCAGCTCGATCGGGACAGGGCTTACCGAAAAACTGTTTTTT. It is translated as CASSSIGTGLTEKLFF. The V gene is TRBV5-1, the J gene TRBJ1-4; 9 bases line up with TRBD1. Germline V gene lookup returns CDR1 SGHRS and CDR2 YFSETQ. This CDR3 spans 16 amino acids. Trimming at V came to 3 bases and at J to 8 bases, leaving 11 bases not matched to a gene.